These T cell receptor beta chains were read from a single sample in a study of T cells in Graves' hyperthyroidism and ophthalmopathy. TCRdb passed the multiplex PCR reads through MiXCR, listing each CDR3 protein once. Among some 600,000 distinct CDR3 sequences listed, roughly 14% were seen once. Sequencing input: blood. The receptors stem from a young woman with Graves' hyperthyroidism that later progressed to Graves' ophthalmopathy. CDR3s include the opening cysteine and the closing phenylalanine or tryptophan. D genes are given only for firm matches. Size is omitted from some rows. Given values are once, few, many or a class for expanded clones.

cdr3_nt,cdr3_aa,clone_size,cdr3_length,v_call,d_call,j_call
TGTGCCAGCAGCTTGGGGGTACAGGCGGTGGGCTCCTACGAGCAGTACTTC,CASSLGVQAVGSYEQYF,many,17,TRBV7-9,.,TRBJ2-7
TGTGCCAGCTGCGGAGGGGAAGGGCCGAGAGAAGATACGCAGTATTTT,CASCGGEGPREDTQYF,many,16,TRBV27,.,TRBJ2-3
TGTGCCATCAGTGAGCTGACCGCGAACACCGGGGAGCTGTTTTTT,CAISELTANTGELFF,many,15,TRBV10-3,.,TRBJ2-2
TGTGCCAGCAGCTTATCAACAGGAGGAAACACCATATATTTT,CASSLSTGGNTIYF,.,14,TRBV7-9,.,TRBJ1-3
TGTGCCGCTATCGGGACTGATAAAAACATTCAGTACTTC,CAAIGTDKNIQYF,.,13,TRBV30,.,TRBJ2-4
TGTGCCAGCGCGAGACCCTACAATGAGCAGTTCTTC,CASARPYNEQFF,many,12,TRBV7-9,.,TRBJ2-1
TGTGCCAGCACCGGCCGTAGCGGGAGCTCCTACGAGCAGTACTTC,CASTGRSGSSYEQYF,many,15,TRBV7-9,TRBD2,TRBJ2-7
TGCGCCAGCAGCCTAAAGGGGTCTAGCACAGATACGCAGTATTTT,CASSLKGSSTDTQYF,.,15,TRBV5-1,.,TRBJ2-3
TGTGCCAGCGGACAGGTCAGGTCCGCTGAAGCTTTCTTT,CASGQVRSAEAFF,many,13,TRBV12-3/TRBV12-4,TRBD1,TRBJ1-1
TGTGCCAGCAGAGGACGGATTCAAAACATTCAGTACTTC,CASRGRIQNIQYF,.,13,TRBV6-1,.,TRBJ2-4
TGTGCCATCAGCACTGGGACAGATGGGGCACAGGGCCAGCATTTT,CAISTGTDGAQGQHF,many,15,TRBV10-3,TRBD1,TRBJ1-5
TGTGCCAGCACCGTGACGGGGGGCTGGTACAATGAGCAGTTCTTC,CASTVTGGWYNEQFF,many,15,TRBV7-2,.,TRBJ2-1
TGCAGTGCTTCTCGGGTCGCGGATGGCTACACCTTC,CSASRVADGYTF,many,12,TRBV20-1,.,TRBJ1-2
TGCGCCAGCAGCCGAATAGCGGGAGGCGCCTACGAGCAGTACTTC,CASSRIAGGAYEQYF,many,15,TRBV4-1,TRBD2,TRBJ2-7
TGTGCCAGCAGCTTAGGGGTGGACAGGGCCAGGAGCTACACCTTC,CASSLGVDRARSYTF,many,15,TRBV7-2,TRBD1,TRBJ1-2
TGTGCCAGCAGTGCGCCGGGGCGCAATCAGCCCCAGCATTTT,CASSAPGRNQPQHF,many,14,TRBV12-3/TRBV12-4,.,TRBJ1-5
TGTGCCAGCAGTTCAGGGACCTACGAGCAGTACTTC,CASSSGTYEQYF,many,12,TRBV28,.,TRBJ2-7
TGCAGTGCTCGCGGGACAACGATTGAACTGTTTTTT,CSARGTTIELFF,many,12,TRBV20-1,.,TRBJ1-4
TGTGCCAGCAGCGCCCAGGGACCGAGCTATGGCTACACCTTC,CASSAQGPSYGYTF,many,14,TRBV11-3,.,TRBJ1-2
TGTGCCAGCAGTATCGCCCTAGCGGGAGACGCAGATACGCAGTATTTT,CASSIALAGDADTQYF,many,16,TRBV27,TRBD2,TRBJ2-3
TGTGCCAGCAGTCCCGCGGGACAGAAAAGCTACGAGCAGTACTTC,CASSPAGQKSYEQYF,many,15,TRBV28,.,TRBJ2-7
TGTGCCAGCAGTTTCGGAGCGGATAGCACAGATACGCAGTATTTT,CASSFGADSTDTQYF,many,15,TRBV28,.,TRBJ2-3
TGTGCCAGCAGCATCGACTCCTACGAGCAGTACTTC,CASSIDSYEQYF,many,12,TRBV7-9,.,TRBJ2-7
TGTGCCAGCAGTTACTCCCCGGCGTGGACAGTCTCTAACTATGGCTACACCTTC,CASSYSPAWTVSNYGYTF,many,18,TRBV6-2/TRBV6-3,.,TRBJ1-2
TGCAGTGCTAGAGATTCCTTAGGCTACAATGAGCAGTTCTTC,CSARDSLGYNEQFF,few,14,TRBV20-1,.,TRBJ2-1
TGTGCCAGCAGCGGACAGGGGTATGGAAACACCATATATTTT,CASSGQGYGNTIYF,many,14,TRBV6-1,TRBD1,TRBJ1-3
TGTGCCAGCAGTTACATGTCACTCGGTCAGCCCCAGCATTTT,CASSYMSLGQPQHF,few,14,TRBV6-2/TRBV6-3,.,TRBJ1-5
TGTGCCAGCAGCCAGCAGAGGGACTATGGCTACACCTTC,CASSQQRDYGYTF,many,13,TRBV11-2,.,TRBJ1-2
TGTGCCAGCTCACGATCAGGGTCCGGGGAGCTGTTTTTT,CASSRSGSGELFF,many,13,TRBV18,.,TRBJ2-2
TGTGCCAGCTCACCACCGAGCACAGGGGGCACTGAAGCTTTCTTT,CASSPPSTGGTEAFF,many,15,TRBV18,TRBD1,TRBJ1-1
TGTGCCAGCAGTTACTCGGACAACTCTGGAAACACCATATATTTT,CASSYSDNSGNTIYF,many,15,TRBV6-2/TRBV6-3,.,TRBJ1-3
TGTGCCAGCAGTGAATTAGGATGGGCGGAGACCCAGTACTTC,CASSELGWAETQYF,few,14,TRBV25-1,.,TRBJ2-5
TGTGCTGTCGCGGGGAACACTGAAGCTTTCTTT,CAVAGNTEAFF,many,11,TRBV27,.,TRBJ1-1
TGTGCCAGCAGCTCCGTAGCGGGAGGTGCCTACGAGCAGTACTTC,CASSSVAGGAYEQYF,many,15,TRBV7-2,TRBD2,TRBJ2-7
TGTGCCAGCAGTGAGCTGGTCACGGACAATGAGCAGTTCTTC,CASSELVTDNEQFF,.,14,TRBV25-1,.,TRBJ2-1
TGTGCCAGCAGCTTGGCGATGATGCTAGCGGGAGAAGAGACCCAGTACTTC,CASSLAMMLAGEETQYF,many,17,TRBV5-4,TRBD2,TRBJ2-5
TGTGCCAGCAGCCAAGCTGCGGGAGGTAGGACAGATACGCAGTATTTT,CASSQAAGGRTDTQYF,many,16,TRBV3-1,TRBD2,TRBJ2-3
TGTGCCAGCAGCTTAGCGTTCGGCGAACACTACGAGCAGTACTTC,CASSLAFGEHYEQYF,many,15,TRBV7-2,.,TRBJ2-7
TGCGCCAGCAGCACGGGGGGGGCTAAAGCTTTCTTT,CASSTGGAKAFF,.,12,TRBV5-1,.,TRBJ1-1
TGCAGCGCCGGCGGGGCAGGGGGCATGAACACTGAAGCTTTCTTT,CSAGGAGGMNTEAFF,many,15,TRBV29-1,TRBD1,TRBJ1-1
TGCAGTGCTAGTTATCGGGGAGCCATGGATGAGCAGTACTTC,CSASYRGAMDEQYF,.,14,TRBV20-1,.,TRBJ2-7
TGTGCCAGCAGCCAAGCAGTTCTAGCGGGAGCCCCCTACGAGCAGTACTTC,CASSQAVLAGAPYEQYF,.,17,TRBV3-1,TRBD2,TRBJ2-7
TGCAGTGGGGGGGCTAGCGGGAGGAATGAGCAGCTCTTC,CSGGASGRNEQLF,.,13,TRBV20-1,TRBD2,TRBJ2-1
TGTGCCAGCAGCCAAATCGGTGAGCAGTTCTTC,CASSQIGEQFF,.,11,TRBV14,.,TRBJ2-1
TGTGCCAGCAGCTTAGTGGGAGGGTATAGCTCCTACAATGAGCAGTTCTTC,CASSLVGGYSSYNEQFF,many,17,TRBV7-2,TRBD2,TRBJ2-1
TGCGCCAGCAGTGAGTTCCGGACAGGTTTACCCTATGGCTACACCTTC,CASSEFRTGLPYGYTF,.,16,TRBV10-2,TRBD1,TRBJ1-2
TGTGCCAGCACCCCTGGTAGCGGGAGATACAGCGAGCAGTACTTC,CASTPGSGRYSEQYF,.,15,TRBV12-3/TRBV12-4,TRBD2,TRBJ2-7
TGCGCCAGCAGGGGGGACCAGACGCAGTATTTT,CASRGDQTQYF,many,11,TRBV5-1,.,TRBJ2-3
TGTGCCAGTAGTATATCACTAGCGGTTAACACCGGGGAGCTGTTTTTT,CASSISLAVNTGELFF,many,16,TRBV19,TRBD2,TRBJ2-2
TGTGCCAGTAGTATAAAGGAAGGCTACGAGCAGTACTTC,CASSIKEGYEQYF,few,13,TRBV19,.,TRBJ2-7
TGCGCCAGCAGTCAACCTTTTGGCGTCACTATAGCCAAAAACATTCAGTACTTC,CASSQPFGVTIAKNIQYF,.,18,TRBV4-1,.,TRBJ2-4
TGTGCCAGCAGCCTCGGGACAGGTTTGGTTCGAGAGACCCAGTACTTC,CASSLGTGLVRETQYF,many,16,TRBV14,TRBD1,TRBJ2-5
TGTGCCAGCAGGAGACAGGTGATGAACACTGAAGCTTTCTTT,CASRRQVMNTEAFF,many,14,TRBV6-1,.,TRBJ1-1
TGTGCCAGCAGTCCCGGTTTTAGCGGGAGCACAGATACGCAGTATTTT,CASSPGFSGSTDTQYF,many,16,TRBV6-1,TRBD2,TRBJ2-3